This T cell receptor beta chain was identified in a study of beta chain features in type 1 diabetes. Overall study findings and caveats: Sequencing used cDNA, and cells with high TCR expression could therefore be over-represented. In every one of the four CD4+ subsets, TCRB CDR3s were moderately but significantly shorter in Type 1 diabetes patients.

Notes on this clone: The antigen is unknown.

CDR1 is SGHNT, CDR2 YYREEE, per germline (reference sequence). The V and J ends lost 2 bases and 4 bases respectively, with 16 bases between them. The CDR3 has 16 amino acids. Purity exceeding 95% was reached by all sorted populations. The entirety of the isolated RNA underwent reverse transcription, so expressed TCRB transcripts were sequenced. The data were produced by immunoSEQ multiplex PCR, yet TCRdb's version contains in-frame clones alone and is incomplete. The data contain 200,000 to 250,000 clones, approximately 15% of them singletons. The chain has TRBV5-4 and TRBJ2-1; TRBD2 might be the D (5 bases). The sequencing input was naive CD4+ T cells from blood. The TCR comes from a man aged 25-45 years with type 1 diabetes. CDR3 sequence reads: CASSLPPSTSYNEQFF. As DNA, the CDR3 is TGTGCCAGCAGCTTACCTCCTAGCACCAGTTACAATGAGCAGTTCTTC.